Listed here are 26 T cell receptor beta chains from one sample, sequenced in a study of breast tumors, draining lymph nodes, adjacent tissues. The lymph nodes were axillary draining lymph nodes from breast cancer patients. Each CDR3 protein is one row after TCRdb ran MiXCR on the multiplex PCR reads. This table has under 110,000 distinct CDR3 sequences, under 40% appearing once. Sequencing input: axillary lymph node tissue. These receptors all come from a female donor with breast cancer. Some clones in this sample may be carry-over from other donors' samples.

This clonotype has a handful of counts. This sequence joins TRBV27 and TRBJ2-1, with a tentative D call TRBD2 (5 bases). Germline CDR1 is MNHEY and CDR2 is SMNVEV (reference sequence). This CDR3 is built from 15 residues. V lost 0 bases and J lost 3, with 9 bases in between. CDR3 in DNA: TGTGCCAGCAGTTTATCCCCTAGCTTCTACAATGAGCAGTTCTTC. It is translated as CASSLSPSFYNEQFF.

Regarding this clonotype: It may be a read error: a sequence one base away is much more abundant. The J gene is TRBJ1-1, the V gene TRBV29-1; D uncertain. The CDR3 spans 11 residues. Germline-derived CDR1 and CDR2 are SQVTM and ANQGSEA. V lost 7 bases, J lost 1 base, and 7 bases lay in between. The CDR3 loop reads CSGRRNTEAFF. The CDR3 coding sequence is TGCAGCGGACGAAGGAACACTGAAGCTTTCTTT.

The chain is built from TRBV5-5 and TRBJ1-3; tentative D call: TRBD1 (5 bases). V lost 5 bases, J lost 4 bases, and 16 bases lay in between. The length of the CDR3 is 15 residues. Germline V CDR1 and CDR2: SGHKS, YYEKEE (reference sequence). CDR3 nucleotides: TGTGCCAGCAGACCTCAGGGTATAGCCGGAAACACCATATATTTT. Protein sequence: CASRPQGIAGNTIYF.

This clonotype was detected many times. The chain links TRBV20-1 to TRBJ2-3, with D tentatively TRBD2 (5 bases). Germline CDR1 and CDR2: DFQATT and SNEGSKA (reference sequence). Deletions cut 1 base from V and 0 bases from J, with 5 bases between. The CDR3 covers 13 residues. CDR3 DNA: TGCAGTGCTAGAGGGACTAGCACAGATACGCAGTATTTT. It yields the protein CSARGTSTDTQYF.

This clonotype was recorded many times. The chain has TRBV6-1 and TRBJ2-3; D is unresolved. V lost 6 bases and J 0 bases, leaving 4 bases between the germline ends. The CDR3 contains 12 residues. Germline loops: CDR1 MNHNS, CDR2 SASEGT. This chain's CDR3 is CASSSSTDTQYF. The CDR3 bases are TGTGCCAGCAGCTCAAGCACAGATACGCAGTATTTT.

On this clonotype itself: The junction differs from germline at one of its ends, possibly a read error. This sequence joins TRBV20-1 and TRBJ1-2; D gene unclear. In germline, CDR1 is DFQATT, CDR2 SNEGSKA (reference sequence). The CDR3 covers 14 residues. CDR3 nucleotide sequence: TGCAGTGCTGGAGATCGGGCAGGTAGCTATGGCTACACCTTC. It yields the protein CSAGDRAGSYGYTF.

This clonotype has at least ten counts. The chain has TRBV6-6 and TRBJ2-5; 11 bases fit TRBD1. The V segment lost 7 bases and the J segment 7 bases; nucleotides outside the gene matches: 5. The germline V gene encodes CDR1 MNHNY and CDR2 SVGAGI (reference sequence). The CDR3 totals 13 residues. CDR3 sequence reads: CASNLGQGGTQYF. Here the CDR3 DNA reads TGTGCCAGCAATCTGGGACAGGGGGGGACCCAGTACTTC.

There are many counts of this clonotype. V gene TRBV3-1 combines with J gene TRBJ2-3; 7 positions agree with TRBD1. This CDR3 is 17 amino acids long. Trimming took 4 bases from V and 6 from J; bases not matched to a gene: 16. CDR1 and CDR2 from the germline V gene are LGHDT and YNNKEL (reference sequence). The CDR3 spells CASSLQWRTGARDTQYF. The CDR3 DNA sequence: TGTGCCAGCAGCCTCCAGTGGCGGACAGGAGCTAGGGATACGCAGTATTTT.

This clonotype was counted many times. The chain links TRBV20-1 to TRBJ2-3; D remains unclear. Germline-derived CDR1 and CDR2 are DFQATT and SNEGSKA (reference sequence). With 3 bases removed from V and 4 bases from J, the gap between germline ends came to 8 bases. The CDR3 is made up of 12 amino acids. CDR3 nucleotide sequence: TGCAGTGCTAGGCTAGATTCAGATACGCAGTATTTT. Translation: CSARLDSDTQYF.

There are a few counts of this clonotype. This CDR3 reads CASSLSTPALYNEQFF. The DNA of the CDR3 is TGTGCCAGCTCACTATCGACACCCGCCCTATACAATGAGCAGTTCTTC. J is TRBJ2-1 and V is TRBV18; D not resolved. This CDR3 region has 16 residues. The germline gives CDR1 KGHSH, CDR2 LQKENI. Trimming removed 4 bases from V and 4 bases from J, with 17 bases in between. The variable domain in full, completed from reference TRBV18 and TRBJ2-1, reads NAGVMQNPRHLVRRRGQEARLRCSPMKGHSHVYWYRQLPEEGLKFMVYLQKENIIDESGMPKERFSAEFPKEGPSILRIQQVVRGDSAAYFCASSLSTPALYNEQFFGPGTRLTVL.

The chain is built from TRBV29-1 and TRBJ1-2; the match to TRBD1 covers 7 bases. The J segment lost 4 bases and the V segment lost 2 bases, leaving 7 bases of the junction unmatched. This CDR3 has 14 amino acids. Germline loops: CDR1 SQVTM, CDR2 ANQGSEA. CDR3 coding DNA: TGCAGCGTTGAAAAGGCAGGGGGTAGCTATGGCTACACCTTC. Translated: CSVEKAGGSYGYTF.

A single count supports this clonotype. The CDR3 end shows no conserved phenylalanine or tryptophan, and so a read error is likely. The J gene is TRBJ1-1, the V gene TRBV14; D gene ambiguous. This CDR3 contains 13 residues. Germline values: CDR1 SGHDN, CDR2 FVKESK. The chain's CDR3 is CASSKDPNTEAFL. CDR3 coding DNA: TGTGCCAGCAGCAAAGACCCAAACACTGAAGCTTTCCTT.

The chain combines TRBV24-1 with TRBJ2-7, with 12 bases that match TRBD1. V was clipped by 5 bases and J by 8 bases; unmatched bases: 15. Germline values: CDR1 KGHDR, CDR2 SFDVKD. The CDR3 length is 17 residues. CDR3 sequence reads: CATSARAPGTGGSKQYF. Written as DNA, the CDR3 is TGTGCCACCAGTGCTAGAGCCCCCGGGACAGGGGGCAGTAAGCAGTACTTC.

Worth noting for this clonotype: A read error may be the cause here, since a much bigger clone is one base away. The genes are TRBV9 and TRBJ2-1; 12 nucleotides agree with TRBD2. Trimming at V came to 4 bases and at J to 9 bases, leaving 14 bases not matched to a gene. The CDR3 runs 17 residues. Germline assignment: CDR1 SGDLS and CDR2 YYNGEE. CDR3 amino acids: CASSPPRASGRDTEQFF. The DNA for the CDR3 is TGTGCCAGCAGCCCCCCCCGGGCTAGCGGGAGGGACACTGAGCAGTTCTTC.

The V gene is TRBV2, the J gene TRBJ2-7; the match to TRBD1 covers 7 bases. The germline V gene encodes CDR1 SNHLY and CDR2 FYNNEI. After removal of 4 bases from V and 2 bases from J, the junction contained 5 bases not matched to a gene. This CDR3 has 14 residues. CDR3 protein: CASSGDRNTYEQYF. CDR3 DNA: TGTGCCAGCAGTGGGGACAGAAACACCTACGAGCAGTACTTC.

This clonotype was detected only a few times. This CDR3 fails to terminate in the conserved phenylalanine or tryptophan, so it likely reflects a read error. The chain links TRBV7-2 to TRBJ1-2; D remains unclear. The germline V gene encodes CDR1 SGHTA and CDR2 FQGNSA. CDR3 length equals 14 residues. The V gene lost 5 bases and the J gene lost 5 bases, with 15 bases spanning the gap. The CDR3 here is CASSLQQRLYGYTL. In DNA, the CDR3 is TGTGCCAGCAGCCTACAGCAACGGTTGTATGGCTACACCCTC.

As for this clonotype: A read error is likely, as this CDR3 ends without the conserved phenylalanine or tryptophan. V usage is TRBV20-1 and J usage is TRBJ2-3, with 10 bases lining up with TRBD2. CDR3 length equals 16 residues. V lost 3 bases and J lost 0; bases outside the gene matches: 6. CDR1 and CDR2 from the germline V gene are DFQATT and SNEGSKA (reference sequence). The CDR3: CSARWTSGDSTDTQYL. The CDR3 region has the DNA TGCAGTGCTAGGTGGACTAGCGGTGATAGCACAGATACGCAGTATCTT.

Many counts were recorded for this clonotype. The chain recombines TRBV6-2 or TRBV6-3 with TRBJ2-5; 10 bases agree with TRBD2. CDR3 length equals 18 residues. CDR1 and CDR2 from the germline V gene are MNHEY and SVGEGT. V lost 3 bases and J lost 4; bases outside the gene matches: 14. The CDR3 DNA follows: TGTGCCAGCAGTTATCTGGTAGCGGGAGGCGCGAGGGGAGAGACCCAGTACTTC. It specifies CASSYLVAGGARGETQYF.

There are many counts of this clonotype. The V call is TRBV7-6, the J call TRBJ2-3; 10 bases line up with TRBD2. This CDR3 is built from 18 residues. The germline V gene encodes CDR1 SGHVS and CDR2 FNYEAQ. V was clipped by 5 bases and J by 1 base; unmatched bases: 12. The CDR3 region has the DNA TGTGCCAGCAGCCTTGGTCGGAGCGGGAGGGTCCGCACAGATACGCAGTATTTT. Protein: CASSLGRSGRVRTDTQYF. The whole variable domain, remainder taken from reference TRBV7-6 and TRBJ2-3, is GAGVSQSPRYKVTKRGQDVALRCDPISGHVSLYWYRQALGQGPEFLTYFNYEAQQDKSGLPNDRFSAERPEGSISTLTIQRTEQRDSAMYRCASSLGRSGRVRTDTQYFGPGTRLTVL.

The sample holds many counts of this clonotype. This chain uses TRBV15 with TRBJ1-5; a possible D gene is TRBD1 (5 bases). This CDR3 region has 14 residues. The ends were cut back, 4 bases at V and 5 bases at J, with 12 bases in the middle. CDR1 and CDR2 (germline): LNHNV, YYDKDF (reference sequence). DNA for the CDR3: TGTGCCACCAGCATGAGGGGAATCTATCAGCCCCAGCATTTT. It encodes CATSMRGIYQPQHF.

This rearrangement joins TRBV11-2 to TRBJ1-2, with D unclear. CDR1 is SGHAT and CDR2 is FQNNGV in the germline V gene. The CDR3 loop spans 13 amino acids. Trimming pared 6 bases from V and 3 bases from J, leaving 11 bases between. This chain's CDR3 is CASSHHGDYGYTF. The CDR3 DNA follows: TGTGCCAGCAGTCACCACGGGGACTATGGCTACACCTTC.

This clonotype has a single count. The chain couples TRBV30 to TRBJ1-6; the D gene is possibly TRBD1 (6 bases). Germline loops: CDR1 GTSNPN, CDR2 SVGIG (reference sequence). V was clipped by 7 bases and J by 7 bases, with 20 bases between them. This CDR3 has 15 amino acids. The CDR3 coding sequence is TGTGCCTCCGGGAGTCAAAGGACAGCCAATTCACCCCTCCACTTT. Translation gives CASGSQRTANSPLHF.

This clonotype was counted at least ten times. V gene TRBV6-5 combines with J gene TRBJ2-3, with TRBD2 identical over 10 bases. Trimming took 8 bases from V and 4 from J; bases not matched to a gene: 12. Germline V lookup: CDR1 MNHEY, CDR2 SVGAGI. The CDR3 contains 16 residues. The CDR3 protein is CASRTVSGGAPDTQYF. In nucleotides, the CDR3 is TGTGCCAGCCGGACTGTGAGCGGGGGGGCTCCAGATACGCAGTATTTT.

This clonotype showed up many times. The gene calls are TRBV7-3 and TRBJ2-6, with TRBD1 identical over 8 bases. Germline-derived CDR1 and CDR2 are SGHTA and FQGTGA. The CDR3 loop spans 15 amino acids. The ends lost 5 bases at V and 2 bases at J; junction bases unmatched: 2. Here the CDR3 DNA reads TGTGCCAGCAGCCTACAGGGGGCTGGGGCCAACGTCCTGACTTTC. Encoded protein: CASSLQGAGANVLTF.

This clonotype showed up many times. A much more abundant neighbour one base away suggests this may be a read error. A read error is likely, as this CDR3 ends without the conserved phenylalanine or tryptophan. V gene TRBV9 combines with J gene TRBJ2-5; a weak D match, TRBD1 (5 bases). Germline loops: CDR1 SGDLS, CDR2 YYNGEE. The CDR3 runs to 13 residues. Between the trimmed V and J ends, which lost 1 base and 5 bases, there was a span of 9 bases. CDR3: CASSVSPGETQYS. CDR3 nucleotide sequence: TGTGCCAGCAGCGTATCCCCAGGGGAGACCCAGTACTCC.

This clonotype was counted many times. V usage is TRBV5-1 and J usage is TRBJ2-2; D is possibly TRBD1 (5 bases). The CDR3 runs to 15 residues. Trimming shortened V by 7 bases and J by 3 bases, and 16 bases separated the two germline ends. Germline V gene sequence: CDR1 SGHRS, CDR2 YFSETQ. In DNA form, the CDR3 reads TGCGCCAGCGGGGCGGCTCTCCGGGACACCGGGGAGCTGTTTTTT. It yields the protein CASGAALRDTGELFF. The whole variable domain, filled in from reference TRBV5-1 and TRBJ2-2, reads KAGVTQTPRYLIKTRGQQVTLSCSPISGHRSVSWYQQTPGQGLQFLFEYFSETQRNKGNFPGRFSGRQFSNSRSEMNVSTLELGDSALYLCASGAALRDTGELFFGEGSRLTVL.